This T cell receptor (beta chain) was identified during a study of blood T cell repertoires in COVID-19. Study as a whole: From T cells, B-cell-depleted T cells, or PBMCs came the material, which was cDNA or gDNA.

Losses at the gene ends were 5 bases for V and 3 bases for J; bases not matched to a gene: 4. The length of the CDR3 is 15 residues. From germline, CDR1 is SNHLY and CDR2 FYNNEI. The assay was immunoSEQ multiplex PCR, and TCRdb's table has in-frame clones only and misses some. The sample lists approximately 250,000 clones; approximately 88% were seen once. Study members were between roughly 18 and 90 years old and lived in 20 to 25 US regions. Researchers sorted participants into cohorts using their self-reported clinical history. Cohort 3 donors were reported recovered after two negative PCRs, clearance, or symptom resolution.

The origin of this receptor is a young woman who had recovered from COVID-19. Sequencing input: PBMCs or T cells enriched from blood (not recorded which). The rearrangement uses TRBV2 and TRBJ2-1, with 10 bases identical to TRBD2. CDR3 nucleotides: TGTGCCAGCAGTAGCGGGGGGGCTTTCTACAATGAGCAGTTCTTC. As protein: CASSSGGAFYNEQFF.